This is a list of T cell receptor beta chains from one sample in a study of regulatory T cells in long-lasting Graves disease. Via MiXCR, TCRdb re-called the multiplex PCR reads, giving one row per CDR3 protein. In the table there are a few hundred thousand distinct CDR3 sequences, about 23% of which are singletons. The source material was peripheral blood mononuclear cells (PBMCs), sampled when the disease was refractory, from a patient treated with antithyroid drugs. These receptors all come from a middle-aged woman with Graves disease. Both conserved end residues are part of each CDR3. The order of the fields is V gene, CDR3 protein.

TRBV19 CASSISTSGYTQETQYF
TRBV28 CASSPPRYNSPLHF
TRBV19 CASSMGQGFGNIQYF
TRBV28 CASTSIWAANGYTF
TRBV6-1 CARVQGVEDTGELFF
TRBV2 CASSEKMHSNQPQHF
TRBV28 CASSLVEYNEQFF
TRBV28 CATDRSSGANVLTF
TRBV7-6 CASSRRPSGSNDEQYF
TRBV28 CASSLRLASYEQYF
TRBV5-5 CASSLGLTNQYF
TRBV5-1 CASSSSPVGGEQYF